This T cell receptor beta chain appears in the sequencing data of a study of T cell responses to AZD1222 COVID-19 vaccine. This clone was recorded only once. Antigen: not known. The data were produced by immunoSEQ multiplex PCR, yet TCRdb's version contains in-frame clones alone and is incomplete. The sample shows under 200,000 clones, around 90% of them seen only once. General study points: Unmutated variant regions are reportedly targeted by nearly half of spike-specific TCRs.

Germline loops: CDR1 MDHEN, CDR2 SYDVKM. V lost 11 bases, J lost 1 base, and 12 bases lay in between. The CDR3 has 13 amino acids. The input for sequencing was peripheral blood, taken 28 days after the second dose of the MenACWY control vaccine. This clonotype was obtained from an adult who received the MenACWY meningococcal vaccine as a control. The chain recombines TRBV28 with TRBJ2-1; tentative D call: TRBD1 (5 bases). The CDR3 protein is CASLQGSYNEQFF. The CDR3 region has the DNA TGTGCCTCATTGCAGGGTTCCTACAATGAGCAGTTCTTC.